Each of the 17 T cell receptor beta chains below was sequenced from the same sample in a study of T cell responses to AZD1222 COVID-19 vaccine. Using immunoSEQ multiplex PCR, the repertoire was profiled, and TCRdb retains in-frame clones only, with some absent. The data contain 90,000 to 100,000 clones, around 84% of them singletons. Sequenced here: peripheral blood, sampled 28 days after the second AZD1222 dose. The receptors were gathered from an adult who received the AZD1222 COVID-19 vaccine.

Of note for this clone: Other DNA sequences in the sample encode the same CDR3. The CDR3 coding sequence is TGTGCCAGCGGCCGGGGACTCAATCAGCCCCAGCATTTT. Translating gives CASGRGLNQPQHF. V and J are TRBV2 and TRBJ1-5; TRBD1 is a possible D gene (5 bases). Trimming left V 8 bases short and J 3 bases short, with 11 bases between. This CDR3 is built from 13 residues. From germline, CDR1 is SNHLY and CDR2 FYNNEI. Complete variable domain (other parts from reference TRBV2 and TRBJ1-5): EPEVTQTPSHQVTQMGQEVILRCVPISNHLYFYWYRQILGQKVEFLVSFYNNEISEKSEIFDDQFSVERPDGSNFTLKIRSTKLEDSAMYFCASGRGLNQPQHFGDGTRLSIL.

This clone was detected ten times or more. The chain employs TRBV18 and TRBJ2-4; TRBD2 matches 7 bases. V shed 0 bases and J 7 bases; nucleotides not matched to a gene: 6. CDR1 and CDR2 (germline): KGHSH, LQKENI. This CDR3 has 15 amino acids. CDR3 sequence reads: CASSPPGRGGNIQYF. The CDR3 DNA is TGTGCCAGCTCACCACCGGGGAGGGGAGGGAACATTCAGTACTTC.

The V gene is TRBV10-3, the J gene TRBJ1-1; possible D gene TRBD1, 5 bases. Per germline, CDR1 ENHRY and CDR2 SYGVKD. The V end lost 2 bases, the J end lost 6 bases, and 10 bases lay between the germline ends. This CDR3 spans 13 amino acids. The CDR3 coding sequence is TGTGCCATCAGTGAGGTGAGGGGTGCTGAAGCTTTCTTT. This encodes CAISEVRGAEAFF.

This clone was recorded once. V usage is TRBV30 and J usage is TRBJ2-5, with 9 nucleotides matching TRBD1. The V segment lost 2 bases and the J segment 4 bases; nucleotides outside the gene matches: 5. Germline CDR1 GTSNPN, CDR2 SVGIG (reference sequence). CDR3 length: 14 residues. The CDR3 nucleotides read TGTGCCTGGAGTACAGGGGGCGCGGGAGAGACCCAGTACTTC. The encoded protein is CAWSTGGAGETQYF.

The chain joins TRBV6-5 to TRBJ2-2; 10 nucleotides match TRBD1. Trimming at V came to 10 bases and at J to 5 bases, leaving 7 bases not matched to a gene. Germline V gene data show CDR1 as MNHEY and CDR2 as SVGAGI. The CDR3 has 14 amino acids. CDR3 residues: CATRQGAPTGELFF. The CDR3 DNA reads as TGTGCCACGAGACAGGGGGCCCCAACCGGGGAGCTGTTTTTT.

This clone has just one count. The CDR3 sequence: CASSSGTGGETQYF. The DNA of the CDR3 is TGCGCCAGCAGCTCAGGGACAGGGGGAGAGACCCAGTACTTC. The rearrangement links TRBV5-1 to TRBJ2-5, with TRBD1 identical over 11 bases. V shed 3 bases and J 4 bases; nucleotides not matched to a gene: 2. This CDR3 spans 14 amino acids. Germline lookup yields CDR1 SGHRS and CDR2 YFSETQ.

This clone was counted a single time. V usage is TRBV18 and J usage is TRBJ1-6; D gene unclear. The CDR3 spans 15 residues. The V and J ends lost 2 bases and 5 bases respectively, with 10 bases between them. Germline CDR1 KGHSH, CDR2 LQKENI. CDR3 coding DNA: TGTGCCAGCTCACCAAGGAGGGATCATAATTCACCCCTCCACTTT. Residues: CASSPRRDHNSPLHF. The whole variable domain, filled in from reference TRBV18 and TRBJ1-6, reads NAGVMQNPRHLVRRRGQEARLRCSPMKGHSHVYWYRQLPEEGLKFMVYLQKENIIDESGMPKERFSAEFPKEGPSILRIQQVVRGDSAAYFCASSPRRDHNSPLHFGNGTRLTVT.

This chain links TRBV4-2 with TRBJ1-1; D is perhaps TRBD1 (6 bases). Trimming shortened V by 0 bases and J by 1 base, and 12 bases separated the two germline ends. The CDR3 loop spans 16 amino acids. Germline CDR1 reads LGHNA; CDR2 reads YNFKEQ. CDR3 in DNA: TGTGCCAGCAGCCAAGAGGGACATCTAGCGAACACTGAAGCTTTCTTT. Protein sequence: CASSQEGHLANTEAFF.

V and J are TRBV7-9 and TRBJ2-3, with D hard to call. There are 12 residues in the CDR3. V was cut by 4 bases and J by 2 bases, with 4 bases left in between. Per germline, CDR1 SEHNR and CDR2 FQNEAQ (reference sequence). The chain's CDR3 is CASSSPTDTQYF. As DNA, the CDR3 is TGTGCCAGCAGCTCCCCCACAGATACGCAGTATTTT. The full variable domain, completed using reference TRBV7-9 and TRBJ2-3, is DTGVSQNPRHKITKRGQNVTFRCDPISEHNRLYWYRQTLGQGPEFLTYFQNEAQLEKSRLLSDRFSAERPKGSFSTLEIQRTEQGDSAMYLCASSSPTDTQYFGPGTRLTVL.

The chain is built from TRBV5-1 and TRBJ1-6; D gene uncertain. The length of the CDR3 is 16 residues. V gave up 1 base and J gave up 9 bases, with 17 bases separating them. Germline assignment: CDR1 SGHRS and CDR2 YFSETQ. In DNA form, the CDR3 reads TGCGCCAGCAGCTTGAGTGAAGGGCTAATTGGTTCACCCCTCCACTTT. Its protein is CASSLSEGLIGSPLHF.

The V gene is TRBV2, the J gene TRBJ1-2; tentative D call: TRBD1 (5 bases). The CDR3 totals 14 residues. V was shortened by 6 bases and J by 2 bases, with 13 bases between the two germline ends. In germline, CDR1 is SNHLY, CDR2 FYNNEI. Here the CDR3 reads CASRTGGTNYGYTF. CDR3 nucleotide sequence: TGTGCCAGCAGAACCGGAGGGACCAACTATGGCTACACCTTC.

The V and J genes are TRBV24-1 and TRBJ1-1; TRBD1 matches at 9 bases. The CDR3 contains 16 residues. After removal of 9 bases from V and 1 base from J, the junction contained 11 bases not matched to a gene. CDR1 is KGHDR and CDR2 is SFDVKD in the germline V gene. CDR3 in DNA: TGTGCCACCGCTGGGACAGGGTCTTTAGGGAACACTGAAGCTTTCTTT. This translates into CATAGTGSLGNTEAFF.

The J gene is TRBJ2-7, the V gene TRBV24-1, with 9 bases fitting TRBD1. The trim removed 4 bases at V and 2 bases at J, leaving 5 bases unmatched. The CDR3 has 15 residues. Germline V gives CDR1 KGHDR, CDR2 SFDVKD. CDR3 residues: CATSEDRGSTYEQYF. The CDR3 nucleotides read TGTGCCACCAGTGAGGACAGGGGTAGTACCTACGAGCAGTACTTC.

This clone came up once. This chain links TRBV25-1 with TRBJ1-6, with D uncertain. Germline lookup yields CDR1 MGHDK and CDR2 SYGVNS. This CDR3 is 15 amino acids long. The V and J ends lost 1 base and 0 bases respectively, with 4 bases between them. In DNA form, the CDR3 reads TGTGCCAGCAGTGAATCCGGCTCCTATAATTCACCCCTCCACTTT. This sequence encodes CASSESGSYNSPLHF.

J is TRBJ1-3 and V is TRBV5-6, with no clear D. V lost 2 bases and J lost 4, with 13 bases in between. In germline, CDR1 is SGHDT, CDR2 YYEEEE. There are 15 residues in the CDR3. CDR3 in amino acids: CASSFTWTSGNTIYF. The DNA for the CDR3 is TGTGCCAGCAGCTTTACTTGGACTTCAGGAAACACCATATATTTT.

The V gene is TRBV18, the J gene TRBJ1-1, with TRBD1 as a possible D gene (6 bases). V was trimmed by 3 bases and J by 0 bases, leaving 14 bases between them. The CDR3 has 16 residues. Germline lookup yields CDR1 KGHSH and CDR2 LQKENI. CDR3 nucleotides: TGTGCCAGCTCACCGATACAGGGAGGGATGAACACTGAAGCTTTCTTT. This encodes CASSPIQGGMNTEAFF.

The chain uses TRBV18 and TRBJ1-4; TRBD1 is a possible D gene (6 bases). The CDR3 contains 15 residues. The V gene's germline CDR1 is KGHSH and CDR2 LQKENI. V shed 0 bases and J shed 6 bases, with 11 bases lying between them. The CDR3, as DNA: TGTGCCAGCTCACCACCAGTAACAGGGCATGAAAAACTGTTTTTT. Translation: CASSPPVTGHEKLFF.